This T cell receptor (beta chain) was observed in a study of T cell changes during pregnancy in multiple sclerosis. This clone was detected a few times. Measured with immunoSEQ multiplex PCR; TCRdb has only the in-frame clones, and not every one. The sample holds 25,000 to 35,000 clones; about 88% are singletons and the top ten take 6.5% to 8.5%. Here the sequenced sample was CD8+ T cells from peripheral blood mononuclear cells, taken in the second trimester of pregnancy. This TCR was sampled from a female donor with multiple sclerosis, enrolled in a pregnancy study.

Here the CDR3 reads CASSITAGGSYNEQFF. The CDR3 DNA follows: TGTGCCAGTAGTATAACTGCGGGAGGATCGTACAATGAGCAGTTCTTC. This chain uses TRBV19 with TRBJ2-1; TRBD2 agrees at 8 bases. The CDR3 has 16 residues. Trimming removed 2 bases from V and 4 bases from J; junction bases left unmatched: 7. Per the germline V gene, CDR1 is LNHDA and CDR2 is SQIVND (reference sequence).